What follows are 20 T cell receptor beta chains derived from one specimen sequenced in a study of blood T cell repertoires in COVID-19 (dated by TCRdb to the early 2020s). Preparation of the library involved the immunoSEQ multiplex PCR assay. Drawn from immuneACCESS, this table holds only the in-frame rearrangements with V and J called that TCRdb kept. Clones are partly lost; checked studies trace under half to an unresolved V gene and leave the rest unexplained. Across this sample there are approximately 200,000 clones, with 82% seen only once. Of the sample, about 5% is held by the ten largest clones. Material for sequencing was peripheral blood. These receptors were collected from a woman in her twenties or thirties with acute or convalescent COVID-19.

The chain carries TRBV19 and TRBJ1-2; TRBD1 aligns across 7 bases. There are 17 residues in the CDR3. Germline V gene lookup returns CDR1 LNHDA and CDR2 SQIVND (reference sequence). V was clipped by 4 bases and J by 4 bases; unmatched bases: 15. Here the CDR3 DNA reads TGTGCCAGTAGTACCCCTGGAGGCTCCCCAGGGGGCTATGGCTACACCTTC. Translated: CASSTPGGSPGGYGYTF. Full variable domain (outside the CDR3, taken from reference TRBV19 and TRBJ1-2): DGGITQSPKYLFRKEGQNVTLSCEQNLNHDAMYWYRQDPGQGLRLIYYSQIVNDFQKGDIAEGYSVSREKKESFPLTVTSAQKNPTAFYLCASSTPGGSPGGYGYTFGSGTRLTVV.

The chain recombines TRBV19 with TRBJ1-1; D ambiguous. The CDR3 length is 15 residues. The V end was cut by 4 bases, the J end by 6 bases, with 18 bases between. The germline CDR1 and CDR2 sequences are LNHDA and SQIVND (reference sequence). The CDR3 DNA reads TGTGCCAGTAGTAGCGGGAACTTTAAACGGTCTGAAGCTTTCTTT. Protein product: CASSSGNFKRSEAFF. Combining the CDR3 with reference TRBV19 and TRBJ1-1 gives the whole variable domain DGGITQSPKYLFRKEGQNVTLSCEQNLNHDAMYWYRQDPGQGLRLIYYSQIVNDFQKGDIAEGYSVSREKKESFPLTVTSAQKNPTAFYLCASSSGNFKRSEAFFGQGTRLTVV.

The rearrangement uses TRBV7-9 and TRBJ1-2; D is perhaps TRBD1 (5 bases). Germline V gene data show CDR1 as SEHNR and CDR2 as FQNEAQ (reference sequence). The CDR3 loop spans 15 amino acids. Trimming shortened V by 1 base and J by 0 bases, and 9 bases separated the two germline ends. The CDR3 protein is CASSLGQSTNYGYTF. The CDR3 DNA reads TGTGCCAGCAGCTTAGGACAGTCAACTAACTATGGCTACACCTTC.

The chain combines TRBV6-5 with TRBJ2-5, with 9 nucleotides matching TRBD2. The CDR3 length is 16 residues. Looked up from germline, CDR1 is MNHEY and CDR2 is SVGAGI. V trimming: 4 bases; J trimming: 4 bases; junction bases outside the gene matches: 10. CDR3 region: CASSSSGSGGGETQYF. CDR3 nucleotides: TGTGCCAGCAGTTCCTCCGGTAGCGGGGGCGGAGAGACCCAGTACTTC.

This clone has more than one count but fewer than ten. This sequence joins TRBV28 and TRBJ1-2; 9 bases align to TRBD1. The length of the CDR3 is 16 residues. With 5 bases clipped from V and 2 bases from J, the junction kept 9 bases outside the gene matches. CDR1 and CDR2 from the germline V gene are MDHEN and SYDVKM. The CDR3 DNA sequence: TGTGCCAGCAGTACCAACGGACAGGGGACAAACTATGGCTACACCTTC. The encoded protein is CASSTNGQGTNYGYTF.

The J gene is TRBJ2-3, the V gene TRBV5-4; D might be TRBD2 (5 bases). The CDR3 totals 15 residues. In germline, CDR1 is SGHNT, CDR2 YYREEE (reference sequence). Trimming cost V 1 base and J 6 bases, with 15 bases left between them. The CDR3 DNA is TGTGCCAGCAGCTTGCGAAGCGGATCCTCCGATACGCAGTATTTT. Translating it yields CASSLRSGSSDTQYF.

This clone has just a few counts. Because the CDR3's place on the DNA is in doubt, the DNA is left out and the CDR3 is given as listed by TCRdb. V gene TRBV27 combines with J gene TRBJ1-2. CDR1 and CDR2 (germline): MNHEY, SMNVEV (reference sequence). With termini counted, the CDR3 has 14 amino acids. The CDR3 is CASSLGTGTHGYTF.

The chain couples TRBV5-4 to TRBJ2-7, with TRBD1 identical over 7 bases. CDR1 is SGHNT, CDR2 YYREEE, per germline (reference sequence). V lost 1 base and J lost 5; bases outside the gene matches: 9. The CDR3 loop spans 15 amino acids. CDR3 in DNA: TGTGCCAGCAGCTTGAGAAGGGGGCAGCCGGACGAGCAGTACTTC. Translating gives CASSLRRGQPDEQYF.

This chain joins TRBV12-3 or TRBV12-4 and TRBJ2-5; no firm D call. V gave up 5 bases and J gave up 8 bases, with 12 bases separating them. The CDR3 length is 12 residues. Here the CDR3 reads CASSKAPVTQYF. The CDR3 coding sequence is TGTGCCAGCAGTAAAGCCCCGGTAACCCAGTACTTC.

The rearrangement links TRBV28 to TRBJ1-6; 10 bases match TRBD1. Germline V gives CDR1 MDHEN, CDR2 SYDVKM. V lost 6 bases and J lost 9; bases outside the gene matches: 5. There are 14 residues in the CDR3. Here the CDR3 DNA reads TGTGCCAGCAGCGGGACAGGGGTAGGTTCACCCCTCCACTTT. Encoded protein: CASSGTGVGSPLHF.

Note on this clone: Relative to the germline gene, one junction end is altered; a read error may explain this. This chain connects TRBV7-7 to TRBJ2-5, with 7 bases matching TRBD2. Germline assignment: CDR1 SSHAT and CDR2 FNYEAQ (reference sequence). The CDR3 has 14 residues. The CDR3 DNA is TGTGCTAGCAGCTTAGGGGACGGGGGGGAGACCCAGTACTTC. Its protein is CASSLGDGGETQYF.

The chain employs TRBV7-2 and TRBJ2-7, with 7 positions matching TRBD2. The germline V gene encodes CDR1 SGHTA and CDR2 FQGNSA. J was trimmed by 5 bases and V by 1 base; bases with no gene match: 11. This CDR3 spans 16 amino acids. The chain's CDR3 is CASSLGASGARDEQYF. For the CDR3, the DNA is TGTGCCAGCAGCTTAGGTGCGAGCGGGGCGCGGGACGAGCAGTACTTC.

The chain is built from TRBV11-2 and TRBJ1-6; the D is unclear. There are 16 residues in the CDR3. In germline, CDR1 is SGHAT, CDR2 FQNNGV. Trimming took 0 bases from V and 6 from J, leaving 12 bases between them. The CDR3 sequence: CASSLDLQRPNSPLHF. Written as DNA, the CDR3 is TGTGCCAGCAGCTTAGACCTACAGAGACCTAATTCACCCCTCCACTTT.

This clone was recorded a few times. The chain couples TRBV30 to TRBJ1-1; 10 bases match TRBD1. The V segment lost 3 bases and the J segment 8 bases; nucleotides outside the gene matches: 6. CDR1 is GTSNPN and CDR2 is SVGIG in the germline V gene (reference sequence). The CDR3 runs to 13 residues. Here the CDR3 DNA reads TGTGCCTGGAGGACAGGGGGCTCGTCAGAAGCTTTCTTT. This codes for CAWRTGGSSEAFF.

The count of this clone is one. In DNA form, the CDR3 reads TGTGCCAGCAGGGCCCGGGATAGGTGGAACACTGAAGCTTTCTTT. Encoded protein: CASRARDRWNTEAFF. This chain joins TRBV28 and TRBJ1-1, with no clear D. Germline lookup yields CDR1 MDHEN and CDR2 SYDVKM. CDR3 length: 15 amino acids. The ends were cut back, 6 bases at V and 1 base at J, with 15 bases in the middle.

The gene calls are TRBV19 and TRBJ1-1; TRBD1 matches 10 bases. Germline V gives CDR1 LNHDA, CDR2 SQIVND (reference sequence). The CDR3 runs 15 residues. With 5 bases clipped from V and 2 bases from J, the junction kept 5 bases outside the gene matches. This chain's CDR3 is CASSAGQGGNTEAFF. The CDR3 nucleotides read TGTGCCAGTAGTGCCGGACAGGGGGGAAACACTGAAGCTTTCTTT.

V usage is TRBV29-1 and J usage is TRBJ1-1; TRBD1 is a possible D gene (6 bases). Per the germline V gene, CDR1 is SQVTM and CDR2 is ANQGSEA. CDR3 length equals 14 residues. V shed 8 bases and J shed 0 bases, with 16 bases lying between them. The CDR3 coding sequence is TGCAGCACAAAAGGGGGGGCTATGAACACTGAAGCTTTCTTT. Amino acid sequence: CSTKGGAMNTEAFF. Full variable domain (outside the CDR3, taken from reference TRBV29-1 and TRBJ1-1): SAVISQKPSRDICQRGTSLTIQCQVDSQVTMMFWYRQQPGQSLTLIATANQGSEATYESGFVIDKFPISRPNLTFSTLTVSNMSPEDSSIYLCSTKGGAMNTEAFFGQGTRLTVV.

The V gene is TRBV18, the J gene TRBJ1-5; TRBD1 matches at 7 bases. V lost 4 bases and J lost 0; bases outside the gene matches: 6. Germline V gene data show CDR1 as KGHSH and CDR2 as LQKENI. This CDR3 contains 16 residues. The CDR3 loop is CASSRNRGDSNQPQHF. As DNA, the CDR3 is TGTGCCAGCTCACGGAACAGGGGCGATAGCAATCAGCCCCAGCATTTT.

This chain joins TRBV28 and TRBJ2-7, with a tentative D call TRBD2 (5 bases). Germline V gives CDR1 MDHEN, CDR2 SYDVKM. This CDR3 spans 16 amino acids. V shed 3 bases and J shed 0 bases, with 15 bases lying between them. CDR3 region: CASSFGVTAYSYEQYF. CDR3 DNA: TGTGCCAGCAGTTTCGGGGTGACTGCCTACTCCTACGAGCAGTACTTC.

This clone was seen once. DNA of the CDR3: TGTGCCATCAGTGGAGGTAGCAATCAGCCCCAGCATTTT. Its protein product is CAISGGSNQPQHF. The chain combines TRBV10-3 with TRBJ1-5; D gene uncertain. V lost 4 bases, J lost 0 bases, and 4 bases lay in between. CDR3 length: 13 amino acids. Germline V gives CDR1 ENHRY, CDR2 SYGVKD.